This TCR beta chain was recorded in a study of T cell responses to AZD1222 COVID-19 vaccine. Findings and caveats of the study: At study baseline, merely roughly 6 AZD1222 recipients were seropositive. The donor group comprised mostly white British people and more females; the analysis possibly underestimated clonal diversity.

About this clone: What it recognizes is unknown.

Trimming took 5 bases from V and 2 from J, leaving 11 bases between them. The CDR3 runs 14 residues. Germline V lookup: CDR1 SEHNR, CDR2 FQNEAQ (reference sequence). Sequenced by immunoSEQ multiplex PCR; TCRdb stores in-frame clones only, minus some. The sample lists roughly 190,000 clones; approximately 91% were seen once. Specimen: peripheral blood, collected 28 days after the second AZD1222 dose. The rearrangement links TRBV7-9 to TRBJ2-3; TRBD1 is a possible D gene (6 bases). The TCR originated in an adult who received the AZD1222 COVID-19 vaccine. CDR3 coding DNA: TGTGCCAGCAGCCCCGGACAGTCCACAGATACGCAGTATTTT. Its translation is CASSPGQSTDTQYF.